This T cell receptor (beta chain) was sequenced for a study of T cells after yellow fever vaccination. Findings and limits, study-wide: Some clonotypes, a small share, were shared between CD4 and CD8 compartments.

Germline V gene lookup returns CDR1 SGDLS and CDR2 YYNGEE. The CDR3 runs 14 residues. Trimming took off 2 bases at V and 9 bases at J, with 12 bases between the two ends. With regard to this clonotype: Its matching antigen is unknown.

UMIs were added to TCR cDNA along with a universal primer site when it was made by 5'RACE template switching. MiXCR was run by TCRdb on the 5' RACE reads, yielding one entry per CDR3 protein. The sample lists 300,000 to 400,000 distinct CDR3 sequences, 6.2% occurring once. The TCR comes from a young man who received the YFV17D yellow fever vaccine. Sequencing was performed on PBMCs, taken 5 days after the yellow fever booster vaccination. V and J are TRBV9 and TRBJ1-6; tentative D call: TRBD1 (6 bases). CDR3 DNA sequence: TGTGCCAGCAGCGTTGTACAGGGAGGTTCACCCCTCCACTTT. It translates to CASSVVQGGSPLHF.